Below are 29 T cell receptor beta chains sequenced from a single sample in a study of OX40 agonist ivuxolimab in advanced cancers. Measured with immunoSEQ multiplex PCR; TCRdb has only the in-frame clones, and not every one. The sample records around 62,000 clones, roughly four fifths being singletons. This specimen was CD4+ or CD8+ T cells sorted from blood, taken in a trial of the OX40 agonist ivuxolimab. These receptors all stem from an adult with an advanced solid tumor such as melanoma, head and neck, liver or kidney cancer.

The rearrangement uses TRBV5-1 and TRBJ1-1, with a tentative D call TRBD1 (6 bases). The CDR3 contains 16 residues. The V end lost 5 bases, the J end lost 2 bases, and 19 bases lay between the germline ends. Per germline, CDR1 SGHRS and CDR2 YFSETQ. In DNA form, the CDR3 reads TGCGCCAGCAGATTAACCGCTACAGGGATTAACACTGAAGCTTTCTTT. Translation: CASRLTATGINTEAFF. The whole variable domain, remainder taken from reference TRBV5-1 and TRBJ1-1, is KAGVTQTPRYLIKTRGQQVTLSCSPISGHRSVSWYQQTPGQGLQFLFEYFSETQRNKGNFPGRFSGRQFSNSRSEMNVSTLELGDSALYLCASRLTATGINTEAFFGQGTRLTVV.

The rearrangement joins TRBV2 to TRBJ2-5; the D is unclear. CDR3 length equals 13 residues. Trimming took off 4 bases at V and 2 bases at J, with 8 bases between the two ends. CDR1 and CDR2 (germline): SNHLY, FYNNEI. CDR3 DNA sequence: TGTGCCAGCAGTGTGGACGGACAAGAGACCCAGTACTTC. Amino acid sequence: CASSVDGQETQYF.

A remark on this clone: Germline and junction disagree at one end, which may indicate a read error. The chain joins TRBV5-4 to TRBJ1-2; D not resolved. Per the germline V gene, CDR1 is SGHNT and CDR2 is YYREEE (reference sequence). CDR3 size: 17 residues. CDR3 DNA sequence: TGCGCCAGCAGCCAAGATCGATGGATCTCTGTTACTAATGGCTACACCTTC. Encoded protein: CASSQDRWISVTNGYTF.

In this sample, this clone turned up once. This sequence joins TRBV5-5 and TRBJ1-2; D is possibly TRBD1 (6 bases). The V end lost 2 bases, the J end lost 6 bases, and 14 bases lay between the germline ends. Germline assignment: CDR1 SGHKS and CDR2 YYEKEE (reference sequence). This CDR3 contains 14 residues. CDR3 nucleotides: TGTGCCAGCAGCTTCTCGGGCAGGGGCGATGGCTACACCTTC. This encodes CASSFSGRGDGYTF.

The chain carries TRBV7-3 and TRBJ1-1, with 7 nucleotides matching TRBD1. CDR1 is SGHTA, CDR2 FQGTGA, per germline. CDR3 length: 15 amino acids. Unmatched junction bases numbered 7, after V lost 2 bases and J lost 4 bases. The CDR3 sequence is CASSLEGTVATEAFF. DNA for the CDR3: TGTGCCAGCAGCTTAGAAGGGACAGTCGCCACTGAAGCTTTCTTT.

This clone was detected only a few times. The chain couples TRBV28 to TRBJ1-5, with 8 nucleotides matching TRBD1. The junction had 14 bases not matched to a gene; V was cut back by 4 bases and J by 6 bases. Per germline, CDR1 MDHEN and CDR2 SYDVKM. This CDR3 has 17 amino acids. The CDR3 bases are TGTGCCAGCAGTTCCACCCTACGCCGACAGGGGAGTCAGCCCCAGCATTTT. Residues: CASSSTLRRQGSQPQHF.

The rearrangement joins TRBV5-4 to TRBJ1-3; 7 bases map to TRBD1. The ends lost 4 bases at V and 4 bases at J; junction bases unmatched: 5. Germline loops: CDR1 SGHNT, CDR2 YYREEE (reference sequence). This CDR3 contains 14 residues. CDR3 nucleotide sequence: TGTGCCAGCAGCGAGACAGGGTTCGGAAACACCATATATTTT. Translation gives CASSETGFGNTIYF.

The chain uses TRBV27 and TRBJ2-2; D could derive from TRBD1 or TRBD2 (6 bases each). CDR3 length: 17 residues. The V end lost 3 bases, the J end lost 6 bases, and 20 bases lay between the germline ends. The germline CDR1 and CDR2 sequences are MNHEY and SMNVEV (reference sequence). The CDR3 DNA reads as TGTGCCAGCAGTTTCTCATTTTGGGGGGCAGCCTCCGGGGAGCTGTTTTTT. Its protein product is CASSFSFWGAASGELFF.

This clone has a single count. The chain recombines TRBV5-8 with TRBJ1-4, with 8 nucleotides matching TRBD1. This CDR3 region has 17 residues. Trimming cost V 1 base and J 5 bases; bases outside gene matches: 10. The germline gives CDR1 SGHTS, CDR2 YDEGEE. The CDR3 DNA sequence: TGTGCCAGCAGCTTGCGGGACTGGACAGGGCGGAATGAAAAACTGTTTTTT. It codes for CASSLRDWTGRNEKLFF.

The V call is TRBV4-3, the J call TRBJ2-5, with D tentatively TRBD1 or TRBD2 (5 bases each). Germline CDR1 reads LGHNA; CDR2 reads YSLEER. The CDR3 is made up of 14 amino acids. Trimming stripped 1 base from V and 8 bases from J, with 14 bases between. Here the CDR3 reads CASSQGFGALTQYF. CDR3 nucleotide sequence: TGCGCCAGCAGCCAAGGGTTCGGGGCCCTAACCCAGTACTTC.

V is TRBV9 and J is TRBJ1-2; 7 bases line up with TRBD1. The CDR3 is 14 amino acids. Germline-derived CDR1 and CDR2 are SGDLS and YYNGEE. Trimming removed 4 bases from V and 13 bases from J; junction bases left unmatched: 16. This CDR3 is CASSTSGTAGVVTF. The DNA for the CDR3 is TGTGCCAGCAGCACCTCCGGGACAGCTGGTGTTGTCACCTTC.

This clone was observed a single time. V gene TRBV5-6 combines with J gene TRBJ1-2; D not resolved. V was clipped by 4 bases and J by 7 bases, with 20 bases between them. The CDR3 covers 15 residues. Germline V gives CDR1 SGHDT, CDR2 YYEEEE. The CDR3 sequence: CASSHPYAARGGYTF. The CDR3 nucleotides are TGTGCCAGCAGCCATCCCTATGCAGCCCGGGGTGGCTACACCTTC.

Concerning this clone: This specimen includes other DNA sequences encoding the same CDR3. The chain combines TRBV11-2 with TRBJ2-7; D gene uncertain. The V gene lost 0 bases and the J gene lost 0 bases, with 6 bases spanning the gap. Per germline, CDR1 SGHAT and CDR2 FQNNGV. There are 14 residues in the CDR3. In DNA form, the CDR3 reads TGTGCCAGCAGCTTAGATCGTGGCTCCTACGAGCAGTACTTC. Translated: CASSLDRGSYEQYF. Filled out from reference TRBV11-2 and TRBJ2-7, the complete variable domain reads EAGVAQSPRYKIIEKRQSVAFWCNPISGHATLYWYQQILGQGPKLLIQFQNNGVVDDSQLPKDRFSAERLKGVDSTLKIQPAKLEDSAVYLCASSLDRGSYEQYFGPGTRLTVT.

This chain connects TRBV11-2 to TRBJ2-5; 8 positions match TRBD1. Looked up from germline, CDR1 is SGHAT and CDR2 is FQNNGV. CDR3 size: 14 residues. The ends lost 1 base at V and 5 bases at J; junction bases unmatched: 3. The CDR3 DNA reads as TGTGCCAGCAGCTTAGTAAGACAGGGGGAGACCCAGTACTTC. It specifies CASSLVRQGETQYF.

CDR3 sequence: CASSYAEETQYF. Written as DNA, the CDR3 is TGTGCCAGCAGTTACGCCGAAGAGACCCAGTACTTC. V usage is TRBV6-5 and J usage is TRBJ2-5; unclear D gene. There are 12 residues in the CDR3. Trimming pared 2 bases from V and 3 bases from J, leaving 4 bases between. Germline V gene sequence: CDR1 MNHEY, CDR2 SVGAGI.

The chain combines TRBV6-5 with TRBJ1-2; D remains unclear. In germline, CDR1 is MNHEY, CDR2 SVGAGI. The V end lost 0 bases, the J end lost 3 bases, and 8 bases lay between the germline ends. The CDR3 runs 14 residues. In nucleotides, the CDR3 is TGTGCCAGCAGTTACTCGACGGGTTACTATGGCTACACCTTC. This encodes CASSYSTGYYGYTF.

The chain uses TRBV9 and TRBJ1-2; possible D gene TRBD1, 5 bases. Germline V lookup: CDR1 SGDLS, CDR2 YYNGEE. The CDR3 runs 13 residues. Trimming took 0 bases from V and 9 from J, leaving 12 bases between them. The CDR3 coding sequence is TGTGCCAGCAGCGTAGGCGGGGGGTTCAGCTACACCTTC. Its translation is CASSVGGGFSYTF. Combining the CDR3 with reference TRBV9 and TRBJ1-2 gives the whole variable domain DSGVTQTPKHLITATGQRVTLRCSPRSGDLSVYWYQQSLDQGLQFLIQYYNGEERAKGNILERFSAQQFPDLHSELNLSSLELGDSALYFCASSVGGGFSYTFGSGTRLTVV.

The count of this clone is one. This chain uses TRBV4-1 with TRBJ1-4; D unresolved. Trimming left V 4 bases short and J 7 bases short, with 10 bases between. Per the germline V gene, CDR1 is MGHRA and CDR2 is YSYEKL. This CDR3 contains 13 residues. The CDR3 is CASSRAVGEKLFF. CDR3 nucleotide sequence: TGCGCCAGCAGCCGGGCTGTAGGTGAAAAACTGTTTTTT.

This chain joins TRBV6-8 and TRBJ2-7; D is uncertain. The CDR3 extends over 14 amino acids. The V gene's germline CDR1 is MNHGY and CDR2 SAAAGT. With 5 bases removed from V and 2 bases from J, the gap between germline ends came to 13 bases. The chain's CDR3 is CASSPPYDPYEQYF. CDR3 nucleotide sequence: TGTGCCAGCAGTCCCCCATATGACCCCTACGAGCAGTACTTC.

The rearrangement uses TRBV11-2 and TRBJ2-7; a possible D gene is TRBD1 (6 bases). CDR3 length: 18 residues. Germline V gene lookup returns CDR1 SGHAT and CDR2 FQNNGV. V dropped 5 bases and J dropped 0 bases, with 23 bases sitting between them. The CDR3: CASSIGTRTYYSSYEQYF. The CDR3 DNA is TGTGCCAGCAGCATCGGGACACGAACCTACTATAGCTCCTACGAGCAGTACTTC.

The rearrangement joins TRBV27 to TRBJ1-5; 7 nucleotides agree with TRBD1. V lost 5 bases and J lost 3; bases outside the gene matches: 13. The CDR3 has 17 residues. Germline V gene sequence: CDR1 MNHEY, CDR2 SMNVEV (reference sequence). For the CDR3, the DNA is TGTGCCAGCAGTCTCTCCGGACAGGAAAGCTACAATCAGCCCCAGCATTTT. The encoded protein is CASSLSGQESYNQPQHF.

V and J are TRBV28 and TRBJ2-1; D call uncertain. The germline V and J ends were trimmed by 4 bases and 12 bases, with 13 bases remaining between them. This CDR3 is built from 12 residues. Germline CDR1 reads MDHEN; CDR2 reads SYDVKM. In DNA form, the CDR3 reads TGTGCCAGCAGTTCTGGGCAGTTTGGGCAGTTCTTC. It encodes CASSSGQFGQFF.

This clone was seen a handful of times. The gene calls are TRBV5-6 and TRBJ1-5, with 8 bases that match TRBD1. The CDR3 runs 15 residues. With 0 bases clipped from V and 5 bases from J, the junction kept 4 bases outside the gene matches. Looked up from germline, CDR1 is SGHDT and CDR2 is YYEEEE. The CDR3 sequence is CASSLAQGADQPQHF. Written as DNA, the CDR3 is TGTGCCAGCAGCTTGGCCCAGGGGGCCGATCAGCCCCAGCATTTT.

This chain links TRBV19 with TRBJ1-4; 10 bases line up with TRBD1. The CDR3 contains 15 residues. Trimming at V came to 3 bases and at J to 8 bases, leaving 6 bases not matched to a gene. From germline, CDR1 is LNHDA and CDR2 SQIVND (reference sequence). The CDR3 sequence is CASSMTGQGREKLFF. The DNA of the CDR3 is TGTGCCAGTAGTATGACGGGACAGGGGAGGGAAAAACTGTTTTTT.

The chain is built from TRBV7-9 and TRBJ1-5; D is perhaps TRBD1 (6 bases). Germline assignment: CDR1 SEHNR and CDR2 FQNEAQ (reference sequence). The CDR3 contains 14 residues. V was cut by 4 bases and J by 2 bases, with 9 bases left in between. The CDR3 loop is CASSSPGGNQPQHF. The CDR3 nucleotides read TGTGCCAGCAGCTCCCCAGGGGGCAATCAGCCCCAGCATTTT.

V and J are TRBV5-4 and TRBJ2-5, with D possibly being TRBD1 (7 bases). Germline assignment: CDR1 SGHNT and CDR2 YYREEE (reference sequence). V lost 5 bases, J lost 1 base, and 12 bases lay in between. The CDR3 consists of 14 residues. The CDR3 sequence: CASREGQTQETQYF. The CDR3 DNA reads as TGTGCCAGCAGGGAGGGACAGACCCAAGAGACCCAGTACTTC.

Here the CDR3 DNA reads TGTGCCAGCTCACCCCTGGGACAGAACACCGGGGAGCTGTTTTTT. Amino acid sequence: CASSPLGQNTGELFF. The V call is TRBV18, the J call TRBJ2-2; a possible D gene is TRBD1 (6 bases). The CDR3 sequence is 15 residues long. Germline V lookup: CDR1 KGHSH, CDR2 LQKENI. Trimming left V 3 bases short and J 1 base short, with 9 bases between.

This sequence joins TRBV19 and TRBJ1-1, with 7 bases that match TRBD1. The length of the CDR3 is 11 residues. Unmatched junction bases numbered 3, after V lost 6 bases and J lost 8 bases. CDR1 LNHDA and CDR2 SQIVND come from the germline V gene (reference sequence). CDR3 nucleotide sequence: TGTGCCAGTAGCTTACAGGGGGAAGCTTTCTTT. Protein: CASSLQGEAFF.

DNA for the CDR3: TGTGCCAGCGAAATGGGCATGAACACTGAAGCTTTCTTT. Protein: CASEMGMNTEAFF. The rearrangement links TRBV6-1 to TRBJ1-1; D is ambiguous. The V gene lost 8 bases and the J gene lost 0 bases, with 10 bases spanning the gap. CDR1 and CDR2 from the germline V gene are MNHNS and SASEGT. This CDR3 comprises 13 residues.